Sequencing of this T cell receptor (beta chain) was carried out in a study of sequential checkpoint blockade in melanoma (dated by TCRdb to about 2019). Regarding the study in general: In a 1:1 randomization, patients received either first-line nivolumab then ipilimumab (arm A) or ipilimumab then nivolumab (arm B). Both trial sequences were followed by maintenance nivolumab. TCRbeta immunosequencing was performed on DNA from roughly 90 pretreatment melanoma tumor samples. For approximately 20 patients, matched tumor biopsies were obtained before treatment and at week 13, following single-agent nivolumab (arm A) or ipilimumab (arm B). In 60% to 85% of the matched pre- and post-treatment tumor biopsy pairs, both biopsies came from the same lesion.

CDR1 GTSNPN and CDR2 SVGIG are derived from the germline V gene (reference sequence). The junction shows trimming of 0 bases on V and 0 bases on J, plus 8 bases between the germline ends. The CDR3, from cysteine to phenylalanine, totals 14 residues. This entry keeps only the CDR3 DNA: 42 bases, framed from base 1. Comments on this clone: This clone's antigen is unknown. Base qualities are not provided; no much larger clone lies one nucleotide away.

Reading the label with the study, this specimen's treatment or condition is: randomized to nivolumab then ipilimumab (arm A) or the reverse (arm B). No trial patient had received prior DNA-damaging chemotherapy. CheckMate 064, a randomized, open-label phase II trial of sequential checkpoint blockade, was the source of the samples, all of which came from patients with melanoma. Genomic DNA from formalin-fixed paraffin-embedded (FFPE) tissue samples was used for tumor TCR sequencing. What the research found in general, with its limitations: Among patients in the nivolumab-first arm (arm A), tumor TIL clonality before treatment was associated with response (P = .04). PD-L1 staining and CD8+ T-cell counts correlated with tumor T-cell fraction and clonality, whereas mutational load did not. Within-arm analyses of tumor T-cell fraction were constrained by small sample sizes and reduced statistical power. Patients whose tumor T-cell fraction and clonality increased by week 13 were about 30 times more likely to achieve clinical benefit. The response-prediction model combining TCR metrics and mutation burden needs validation in larger, independent patient cohorts.

The immunoSEQ Assay was used to immunosequence TCRbeta CDR3 regions from genomic DNA. Genomic DNA was amplified by bias-controlled multiplex PCR before high-throughput sequencing. In the authors' own workflow: To quantify the absolute abundance of each unique TCRbeta CDR3 region, the sequences were collapsed and filtered. Clonality was defined as 1 minus Pielou's evenness and was calculated using productive rearrangements only. Tumor T-cell fraction was calculated by normalizing TCRbeta template counts to usable DNA, which was estimated from several housekeeping genes. A previously published method was used to identify clones whose frequencies were significantly greater in on-treatment samples than in baseline samples. TCRdb took this table from immuneACCESS and kept in-frame rearrangements with V and J called. Such tables lack part of the clones; where checked against another copy, unresolved V genes explain under half of the gap, and the rest is unexplained. V, J and clone size derive from that table, while D and trimming were established from the DNA sequence. The sample table contains 2,500 to 4,000 clones; only one count was recorded for approximately 17% of them. The ten largest clones represent about 24% of the sample.

This receptor was obtained from a human donor with melanoma. Specimen: tumor tissue (inferred from file names), collected from a patient given nivolumab and ipilimumab in sequence. The sequence joins TRBV30 to TRBJ1-1; the D segment could be TRBD1, given 5 matching bases. The encoded CDR3 is CAWSVRQLNTEAFF. The nucleotide sequence is given as TGTGCCTGGAGTGTACGACAGCTGAACACTGAAGCTTTCTTT.